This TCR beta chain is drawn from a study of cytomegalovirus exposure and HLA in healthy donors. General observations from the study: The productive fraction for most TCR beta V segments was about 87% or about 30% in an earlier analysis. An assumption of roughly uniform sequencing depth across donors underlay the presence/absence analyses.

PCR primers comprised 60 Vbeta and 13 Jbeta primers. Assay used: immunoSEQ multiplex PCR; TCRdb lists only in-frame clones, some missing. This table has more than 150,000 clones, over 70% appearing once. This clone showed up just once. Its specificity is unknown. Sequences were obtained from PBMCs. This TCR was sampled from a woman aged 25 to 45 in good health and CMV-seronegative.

The CDR3 here is CASSQGYGNQPQHF. The CDR3 DNA reads as TGTGCCAGCAGCCAGGGTTATGGCAATCAGCCCCAGCATTTT. The rearrangement links TRBV27 to TRBJ1-5, with a tentative D call TRBD1 (5 bases). The V end lost 6 bases, the J end lost 2 bases, and 11 bases lay between the germline ends. Germline V gene data show CDR1 as MNHEY and CDR2 as SMNVEV (reference sequence). The CDR3 totals 14 residues.